This T cell receptor (beta chain) is drawn from a study of cytomegalovirus exposure and HLA in healthy donors. With respect to this clone: The antigen is not known.

Profiled with immunoSEQ multiplex PCR; TCRdb holds only in-frame clones, not every one. Of more than 85,000 clones listed, more than 85% are singletons. Study results and caveats: Specificity for CMV antigens was confirmed in vitro for a few of the CMV-associated chains. Rarity held for most TCR sequences, but there were some public TCRs that occurred in many donors. Subsequent analysis found a tendency for first-cohort TCR clusters to co-occur within the roughly 130 validation repertoires.

CDR3 length: 15 residues. V was pared by 4 bases and J by 6 bases, with 6 bases of the junction left unmatched. In germline, CDR1 is LGHNT, CDR2 FRNRAP. Sequencing input: PBMCs. The chain employs TRBV12-5 and TRBJ2-2; the match to TRBD1 covers 9 bases. The source is a young woman in good health and CMV-seropositive. CDR3 protein: CASGSGTGFPGELFF. CDR3 in DNA: TGTGCTAGTGGTTCCGGGACAGGGTTTCCCGGGGAGCTGTTTTTT.